These 5 T cell receptor beta chains share one sample of origin, sequenced in a study of blood T cell repertoires in COVID-19. Generated by immunoSEQ multiplex PCR, the TCRdb table keeps only in-frame clones and is missing some. The repertoire consists of under 300,000 clones, with 85% to 90% occurring once and the leading ten covering 2.4%. Input material: PBMCs or T cells enriched from blood (not recorded which). Every receptor here comes from a young woman who had recovered from COVID-19.

This clone was seen once. This chain uses TRBV4-1 with TRBJ1-2; 7 bases map to TRBD1. Per the germline V gene, CDR1 is MGHRA and CDR2 is YSYEKL. The CDR3 runs to 15 residues. Losses at the gene ends were 4 bases for V and 5 bases for J; bases not matched to a gene: 10. CDR3 DNA sequence: TGCGCCAGCAGCCCTTTAGGGGGCAGGGATTATGGCTACACCTTC. This gives the protein CASSPLGGRDYGYTF.

The chain combines TRBV5-6 with TRBJ2-1; perhaps TRBD2 as D (5 bases). This CDR3 contains 15 residues. Germline CDR1 and CDR2: SGHDT and YYEEEE. Between the trimmed V and J ends, which lost 4 bases and 8 bases, there was a span of 19 bases. CDR3 sequence (DNA): TGTGCCAGCAGCGGTGGCGGGTACCGTCGGGATGAGCAGTTCTTC. Protein sequence: CASSGGGYRRDEQFF.

In its sample, this clone was seen once. The chain links TRBV5-4 to TRBJ1-2; perhaps TRBD1 as D (6 bases). CDR3 length: 14 residues. V lost 5 bases and J lost 2, with 13 bases in between. Germline V CDR1 and CDR2: SGHNT, YYREEE (reference sequence). The CDR3 region is CASRYNRANYGYTF. In nucleotides, the CDR3 is TGTGCCAGCAGGTACAACAGGGCGAACTATGGCTACACCTTC. Full variable domain (missing parts from reference TRBV5-4 and TRBJ1-2): ETGVTQSPTHLIKTRGQQVTLRCSSQSGHNTVSWYQQALGQGPQFIFQYYREEENGRGNFPPRFSGLQFPNYSSELNVNALELDDSALYLCASRYNRANYGYTFGSGTRLTVV.

The chain is built from TRBV7-2 and TRBJ1-6; D is ambiguous. V dropped 1 base and J dropped 7 bases, with 11 bases sitting between them. The length of the CDR3 is 15 residues. Germline CDR1 SGHTA, CDR2 FQGNSA. In DNA, the CDR3 is TGTGCCAGCAGCTTAGGCGCCCCTCCGAATTCACCCCTCCACTTT. Its translation is CASSLGAPPNSPLHF.

The genes are TRBV29-1 and TRBJ1-2, with TRBD1 as a possible D gene (6 bases). The germline V gene encodes CDR1 SQVTM and CDR2 ANQGSEA. The CDR3 has 13 residues. Trimming pared 6 bases from V and 4 bases from J, leaving 15 bases between. The DNA of the CDR3 is TGCAGCGTAGGGTCGGGGGGCCTCTATGGCTACACCTTC. Residues: CSVGSGGLYGYTF.